Shown below are 31 T cell receptor beta chains from a single sample sequenced in a study of control samples from healthy donors and cancer patients. The repertoire was sequenced with immunoSEQ multiplex PCR; TCRdb's copy has only in-frame clones and lacks some. The table records about 140,000 clones, over 85% of them present only once. Sequencing input: blood. The receptor set was obtained from a man aged 25 to 40 in good health.

The chain carries TRBV28 and TRBJ1-2; TRBD1 matches at 7 bases. CDR3 length equals 17 residues. V lost 2 bases and J lost 2; bases outside the gene matches: 11. Germline CDR1 MDHEN, CDR2 SYDVKM. CDR3 nucleotide sequence: TGTGCCAGCAGTTTAGTGACAGGGAGGTTTATGAACTATGGCTACACCTTC. Translation gives CASSLVTGRFMNYGYTF.

The chain uses TRBV7-2 and TRBJ2-1; the D gene is possibly TRBD2 (5 bases). Per germline, CDR1 SGHTA and CDR2 FQGNSA. Deletions cut 0 bases from V and 16 bases from J, with 16 bases between. The CDR3 loop spans 13 amino acids. The CDR3 reads CASSLAPRLPLFF. CDR3 coding DNA: TGTGCCAGCAGCTTAGCGCCACGACTACCCCTCTTCTTC.

A single count supports this clone. The V call is TRBV28, the J call TRBJ1-5, with 8 bases identical to TRBD1. The CDR3 spans 13 residues. Unmatched junction bases numbered 2, after V lost 8 bases and J lost 2 bases. Germline CDR1 is MDHEN and CDR2 is SYDVKM. Written as DNA, the CDR3 is TGTGCCAGCGGGGGACAGGGCAATCAGCCCCAGCATTTT. It translates to CASGGQGNQPQHF. Based on the CDR3 plus reference TRBV28 and TRBJ1-5, the full variable domain is DVKVTQSSRYLVKRTGEKVFLECVQDMDHENMFWYRQDPGLGLRLIYFSYDVKMKEKGDIPEGYSVSREKKERFSLILESASTNQTSMYLCASGGQGNQPQHFGDGTRLSIL.

This chain joins TRBV19 and TRBJ2-1, with 10 nucleotides matching TRBD2. Per the germline V gene, CDR1 is LNHDA and CDR2 is SQIVND (reference sequence). The CDR3 runs to 14 residues. V was clipped by 7 bases and J by 0 bases; unmatched bases: 0. DNA for the CDR3: TGTGCCAGTACTAGCGGGAGCTCCTACAATGAGCAGTTCTTC. Translation gives CASTSGSSYNEQFF.

V usage is TRBV15 and J usage is TRBJ2-5; perhaps D is TRBD1 or TRBD2 (5 bases each). The length of the CDR3 is 13 residues. V gave up 1 base and J gave up 5 bases, with 8 bases separating them. Germline V gene sequence: CDR1 LNHNV, CDR2 YYDKDF (reference sequence). CDR3 loop: CATSRGGVETQYF. The CDR3 DNA reads as TGTGCCACCAGCAGAGGAGGGGTCGAGACCCAGTACTTC.

CDR3 residues: CASSQGQGASHHTEAFF. In DNA, the CDR3 is TGTGCCAGCAGCCAAGGACAGGGGGCTTCTCACCACACTGAAGCTTTCTTT. The genes are TRBV4-2 and TRBJ1-1, with 10 bases lining up with TRBD1. The CDR3 loop spans 17 amino acids. Germline values: CDR1 LGHNA, CDR2 YNFKEQ. Unmatched junction bases numbered 8, after V lost 1 base and J lost 3 bases.

The rearrangement joins TRBV7-9 to TRBJ1-2; possible D gene TRBD1, 5 bases. Germline V CDR1 and CDR2: SEHNR, FQNEAQ (reference sequence). This CDR3 has 15 amino acids. V was cut by 5 bases and J by 8 bases, with 21 bases left in between. Written as DNA, the CDR3 is TGTGCCAGCAGCCAAGTCCCCCAGGGAGGTGCAGGCTACACCTTC. This gives the protein CASSQVPQGGAGYTF.

The CDR3 loop is CASSEYKLAGGDLYEQYF. CDR3 bases: TGTGCCAGCAGTGAATACAAGCTAGCGGGAGGGGACCTCTACGAGCAGTACTTC. The chain joins TRBV25-1 to TRBJ2-7; 12 nucleotides match TRBD2. V was pared by 0 bases and J by 3 bases, with 9 bases of the junction left unmatched. This CDR3 contains 18 residues. Germline CDR1 is MGHDK and CDR2 is SYGVNS.

The gene calls are TRBV5-6 and TRBJ2-1, with TRBD2 as a possible D gene (6 bases). Trimming cost V 1 base and J 9 bases, with 17 bases left between them. This CDR3 spans 15 amino acids. Per germline, CDR1 SGHDT and CDR2 YYEEEE. DNA of the CDR3: TGTGCCAGCAGCTTGACTAGCCGCCCCTTGAGTGAGCAGTTCTTC. Its protein product is CASSLTSRPLSEQFF.

This chain joins TRBV2 and TRBJ2-7; D ambiguous. Trimming took 4 bases from V and 3 from J, leaving 16 bases between them. CDR1 SNHLY and CDR2 FYNNEI come from the germline V gene. This CDR3 spans 15 amino acids. CDR3 residues: CASSARAQANYEQYF. Here the CDR3 DNA reads TGTGCCAGCAGTGCCCGAGCGCAGGCGAACTACGAGCAGTACTTC.

This chain uses TRBV7-3 with TRBJ2-1; D gene unclear. CDR1 is SGHTA and CDR2 is FQGTGA in the germline V gene. Deletions cut 3 bases from V and 6 bases from J, with 9 bases between. This CDR3 contains 13 residues. In DNA form, the CDR3 reads TGTGCCAGCAGCTTCACCCCGAGCAATGAGCAGTTCTTC. Translation gives CASSFTPSNEQFF.

V is TRBV28 and J is TRBJ1-5, with a weak D call TRBD1 (5 bases). V lost 3 bases to trimming and J lost 2 bases, with 11 bases between them. There are 15 residues in the CDR3. CDR1 is MDHEN, CDR2 SYDVKM, per germline. CDR3 coding DNA: TGTGCCAGCAGTTTTTCTCGGGGCGGCAATCAGCCCCAGCATTTT. Amino acid sequence: CASSFSRGGNQPQHF.

This clone appeared a few times. V is TRBV7-9 and J is TRBJ2-7; D might be TRBD1 (7 bases). Per germline, CDR1 SEHNR and CDR2 FQNEAQ (reference sequence). The CDR3 length is 17 residues. V was cut by 6 bases and J by 4 bases, with 25 bases left in between. The DNA for the CDR3 is TGTGCCAGCAGTTCTGGAAGGGTAAGACAGGGAGGTTACGAGCAGTACTTC. Amino acids: CASSSGRVRQGGYEQYF.

This CDR3 reads CASSLTGDNQPQHF. As DNA, the CDR3 is TGTGCCAGCAGCTTGACAGGTGACAATCAGCCCCAGCATTTT. The chain is built from TRBV7-2 and TRBJ1-5; a possible D gene is TRBD1 (6 bases). CDR1 SGHTA and CDR2 FQGNSA come from the germline V gene. The V and J ends lost 3 bases and 3 bases respectively, with 9 bases between them. This CDR3 comprises 14 residues.

This clone was seen only a few times. This chain links TRBV2 with TRBJ1-1; the match to TRBD1 covers 7 bases. Trimming removed 7 bases from V and 4 bases from J; junction bases left unmatched: 9. Germline CDR1 reads SNHLY; CDR2 reads FYNNEI. This CDR3 region has 14 residues. The CDR3 nucleotides are TGTGCCAGCACTAGCAGACAGGGAGGCACTGAAGCTTTCTTT. This encodes CASTSRQGGTEAFF.

The count of this clone is one. The chain recombines TRBV19 with TRBJ2-5; 8 nucleotides line up with TRBD1. The germline gives CDR1 LNHDA, CDR2 SQIVND (reference sequence). The junction had 1 base not matched to a gene; V was cut back by 4 bases and J by 3 bases. The CDR3 length is 13 residues. The CDR3 sequence: CASSKGQEETQYF. For the CDR3, the DNA is TGTGCCAGTAGTAAGGGACAGGAAGAGACCCAGTACTTC. The variable domain in full, with the rest retrieved from reference TRBV19 and TRBJ2-5, is DGGITQSPKYLFRKEGQNVTLSCEQNLNHDAMYWYRQDPGQGLRLIYYSQIVNDFQKGDIAEGYSVSREKKESFPLTVTSAQKNPTAFYLCASSKGQEETQYFGPGTRLLVL.

The chain uses TRBV9 and TRBJ2-2; D gene uncertain. The CDR3 runs to 13 residues. V lost 0 bases, J lost 7 bases, and 7 bases lay in between. Germline V gene data show CDR1 as SGDLS and CDR2 as YYNGEE. CDR3 loop: CASSVAPSGELFF. The CDR3 nucleotides read TGTGCCAGCAGCGTAGCCCCCAGCGGGGAGCTGTTTTTT. Based on the CDR3 plus reference TRBV9 and TRBJ2-2, the full variable domain is DSGVTQTPKHLITATGQRVTLRCSPRSGDLSVYWYQQSLDQGLQFLIQYYNGEERAKGNILERFSAQQFPDLHSELNLSSLELGDSALYFCASSVAPSGELFFGEGSRLTVL.

The chain combines TRBV3-1 (or the pseudogene TRBV3-2) with TRBJ1-2; possible D gene TRBD1, 5 bases. Germline CDR1 reads LGHDT; CDR2 reads YNNKEL (reference sequence). The V end was cut by 8 bases, the J end by 8 bases, with 18 bases between. The CDR3 sequence is 13 residues long. The CDR3 is CASSSRGWQGYTF. CDR3 in DNA: TGTGCCAGCTCATCGAGGGGATGGCAGGGCTACACCTTC.

Note on this clone: This CDR3 is also generated by other DNA sequences in the sample. CDR3 region: CASTQDRFAGNTIYF. The CDR3 DNA follows: TGTGCCAGTACCCAAGACAGGTTTGCCGGAAACACCATATATTTT. The V gene is TRBV19, the J gene TRBJ1-3, with D maybe TRBD1 (6 bases). The ends were cut back, 7 bases at V and 4 bases at J, with 17 bases in the middle. The CDR3 loop spans 15 amino acids. In germline, CDR1 is LNHDA, CDR2 SQIVND (reference sequence).

The genes are TRBV10-3 and TRBJ2-4, with D hard to call. CDR3 length: 15 residues. Trimming left V 2 bases short and J 4 bases short, with 12 bases between. Germline V gives CDR1 ENHRY, CDR2 SYGVKD. This CDR3 is CAISEIRGPKNIQYF. CDR3 coding DNA: TGTGCCATCAGTGAGATCCGCGGACCGAAAAACATTCAGTACTTC.

The gene calls are TRBV6-2 or TRBV6-3 and TRBJ2-7; 10 bases align to TRBD1. The CDR3 extends over 16 amino acids. V shed 5 bases, J shed 2 bases, and the junction held 9 bases outside the gene matches. CDR1 and CDR2 (germline): MNHEY, SVGEGT. CDR3 residues: CASSRHRGQGTYEQYF. CDR3 coding DNA: TGTGCCAGCAGTAGACATAGGGGACAGGGGACCTACGAGCAGTACTTC.

The chain has TRBV28 and TRBJ2-2, with 10 positions matching TRBD2. The CDR3 runs 16 residues. V shed 3 bases, J shed 3 bases, and the junction held 4 bases outside the gene matches. Per germline, CDR1 MDHEN and CDR2 SYDVKM. Written as DNA, the CDR3 is TGTGCCAGCAGTTTCACTAGCGGGAAAGACACCGGGGAGCTGTTTTTT. Protein sequence: CASSFTSGKDTGELFF.

This chain links TRBV7-2 with TRBJ2-3; D is possibly TRBD1 or TRBD2 (5 bases each). Germline CDR1 SGHTA, CDR2 FQGNSA. Trimming shortened V by 4 bases and J by 0 bases, and 23 bases separated the two germline ends. There are 19 residues in the CDR3. The CDR3 reads CASSYRDQLSGTSTDTQYF. CDR3 nucleotide sequence: TGTGCCAGCAGCTACCGGGACCAATTATCGGGAACTAGCACAGATACGCAGTATTTT. The full variable domain, its missing parts supplied by reference TRBV7-2 and TRBJ2-3, is GAGVSQSPSNKVTEKGKDVELRCDPISGHTALYWYRQSLGQGLEFLIYFQGNSAPDKSGLPSDRFSAERTGGSVSTLTIQRTQQEDSAVYLCASSYRDQLSGTSTDTQYFGPGTRLTVL.

The chain uses TRBV10-3 and TRBJ2-3, with 7 bases aligning to TRBD1. V was clipped by 6 bases and J by 6 bases; unmatched bases: 6. This CDR3 has 13 residues. The V gene's germline CDR1 is ENHRY and CDR2 SYGVKD. This CDR3 reads CAIRENRGDTQYF. The CDR3 DNA reads TGTGCCATCAGGGAAAACAGGGGTGATACGCAGTATTTT.

V gene TRBV28 combines with J gene TRBJ2-7; D gene uncertain. Germline loops: CDR1 MDHEN, CDR2 SYDVKM. Trimming cost V 3 bases and J 3 bases, with 6 bases left between them. This CDR3 has 12 amino acids. CDR3 residues: CASSFYLYEQYF. In nucleotides, the CDR3 is TGTGCCAGCAGTTTCTATCTCTACGAGCAGTACTTC.

The chain joins TRBV27 to TRBJ1-6; no definite D call. The CDR3 covers 15 residues. V gave up 7 bases and J gave up 6 bases, with 16 bases separating them. The germline V gene has CDR1 MNHEY and CDR2 SMNVEV (reference sequence). The CDR3 spells CASNPITPSNSPLHF. The CDR3 DNA reads TGTGCCAGCAACCCTATTACTCCGAGTAATTCACCCCTCCACTTT.

The chain employs TRBV6-1 and TRBJ2-5; D gene ambiguous. Germline V gives CDR1 MNHNS, CDR2 SASEGT. The CDR3 is 14 amino acids. V was trimmed by 2 bases and J by 3 bases, leaving 10 bases between them. The CDR3 loop is CASSESNGEETQYF. CDR3 DNA sequence: TGTGCCAGCAGTGAATCTAATGGGGAAGAGACCCAGTACTTC.

This chain uses TRBV4-1 with TRBJ2-7, with 10 positions matching TRBD2. CDR1 and CDR2 from the germline V gene are MGHRA and YSYEKL. V shed 0 bases and J 2 bases; nucleotides not matched to a gene: 7. The CDR3 has 17 amino acids. CDR3 region: CASSQDWTSGGTYEQYF. The CDR3 bases are TGCGCCAGCAGCCAAGATTGGACTAGCGGAGGCACCTACGAGCAGTACTTC.

The chain has TRBV9 and TRBJ1-6; a possible D gene is TRBD1 (5 bases). The CDR3 loop spans 15 amino acids. Trimming left V 0 bases short and J 9 bases short, with 13 bases between. Germline CDR1 SGDLS, CDR2 YYNGEE. In DNA form, the CDR3 reads TGTGCCAGCAGCGTAGCTTACGGGGGAACTTCACCCCTCCACTTT. It specifies CASSVAYGGTSPLHF.

The CDR3 DNA follows: TGTGCCAGCAGCGCGGGACAGACCTACGAGCAGTACTTC. Translating gives CASSAGQTYEQYF. The rearrangement joins TRBV4-2 to TRBJ2-7, with D perhaps TRBD1 (7 bases). V was shortened by 5 bases and J by 2 bases, with 10 bases between the two germline ends. Germline values: CDR1 LGHNA, CDR2 YNFKEQ. This CDR3 contains 13 residues.

The genes are TRBV6-2 or TRBV6-3 and TRBJ2-1; 11 nucleotides align to TRBD2. The CDR3 consists of 17 residues. From germline, CDR1 is MNHEY and CDR2 SVGEGT. The trim removed 0 bases at V and 2 bases at J, leaving 3 bases unmatched. CDR3 DNA sequence: TGTGCCAGCAGTTACTCGAAACTAGCGGGAGCCTACAATGAGCAGTTCTTC. Its protein product is CASSYSKLAGAYNEQFF.